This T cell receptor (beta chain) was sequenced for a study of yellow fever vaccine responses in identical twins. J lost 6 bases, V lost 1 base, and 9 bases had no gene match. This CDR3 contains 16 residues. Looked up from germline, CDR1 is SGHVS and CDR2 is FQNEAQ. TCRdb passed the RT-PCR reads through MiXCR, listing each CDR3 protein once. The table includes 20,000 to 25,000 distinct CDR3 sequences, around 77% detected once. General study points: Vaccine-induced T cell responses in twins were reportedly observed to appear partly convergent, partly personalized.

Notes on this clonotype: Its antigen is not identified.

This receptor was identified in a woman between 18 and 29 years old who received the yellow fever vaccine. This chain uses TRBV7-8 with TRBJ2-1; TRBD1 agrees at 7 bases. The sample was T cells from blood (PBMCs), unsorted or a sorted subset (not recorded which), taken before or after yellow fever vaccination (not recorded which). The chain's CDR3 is CASSLGSRGMSNEQFF. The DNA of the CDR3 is TGTGCCAGCAGCTTAGGATCCAGGGGGATGTCCAATGAGCAGTTCTTC.